These T cell receptor beta chains were read from a single sample in a study of T cell clones after liver transplantation. Sequenced by immunoSEQ multiplex PCR; TCRdb stores in-frame clones only, minus some. The table shows tens of thousands of clones, with about four fifths occurring only once. This specimen was CD4+ T cells from blood, taken 12 months after liver transplant. Receptor source: a human patient who received a liver transplant. Some of the T cells might come from the graft donor. Both conserved end residues are part of each CDR3. The order of the fields is J gene, clone size, V gene, D gene, CDR3 protein, CDR3 DNA. The D gene is left open where the match is weak. The listing skips clone size in some rows; elsewhere it reads once, few, many or a size class.

j_call: TRBJ2-5
clone_size: NA
v_call: TRBV7-3
d_call: TRBD2
cdr3_aa: CASSDSGRALGETQYF
cdr3_nt: TGTGCCAGCAGCGATAGCGGGAGGGCCCTCGGCGAGACCCAGTACTTC

j_call: TRBJ2-3
clone_size: NA
v_call: TRBV27
d_call: NA
cdr3_aa: CASSIWAGLGVTQYF
cdr3_nt: TGTGCCAGCAGTATCTGGGCGGGCCTGGGGGTTACGCAGTATTTT

j_call: TRBJ2-2
clone_size: few
v_call: TRBV11-2
d_call: NA
cdr3_aa: CASSLTGANTGELFF
cdr3_nt: TGTGCCAGCAGCTTGACGGGGGCGAACACCGGGGAGCTGTTTTTT

j_call: TRBJ1-2
clone_size: NA
v_call: TRBV5-1
d_call: NA
cdr3_aa: CASSQGPPTPGYTF
cdr3_nt: TGCGCCAGCAGCCAGGGACCTCCTACCCCTGGCTACACCTTC

j_call: TRBJ2-5
clone_size: NA
v_call: TRBV6-5
d_call: NA
cdr3_aa: CASSSSVGAWTQYF
cdr3_nt: TGTGCCAGCAGTTCGTCGGTAGGGGCTTGGACCCAGTACTTC

j_call: TRBJ2-3
clone_size: NA
v_call: TRBV7-9
d_call: TRBD1
cdr3_aa: CASSLGTGWTDTQYF
cdr3_nt: TGTGCCAGCAGCTTGGGGACAGGGTGGACAGATACGCAGTATTTT

j_call: TRBJ1-2
clone_size: NA
v_call: TRBV5-4
d_call: TRBD1
cdr3_aa: CASSPGQGYGYTF
cdr3_nt: TGTGCCAGCAGTCCGGGACAGGGCTATGGCTACACCTTC

j_call: TRBJ1-2
clone_size: NA
v_call: TRBV7-3
d_call: NA
cdr3_aa: CASSLSRDYGYTF
cdr3_nt: TGTGCCAGCAGCTTAAGCAGGGACTATGGCTACACCTTC

j_call: TRBJ1-5
clone_size: NA
v_call: TRBV5-1
d_call: NA
cdr3_aa: CASSLAGQFSNQPQHF
cdr3_nt: TGCGCCAGCAGCTTGGCGGGTCAGTTTAGCAATCAGCCCCAGCATTTT

j_call: TRBJ2-1
clone_size: NA
v_call: TRBV27
d_call: TRBD2
cdr3_aa: CASSLYRTSGDEQFF
cdr3_nt: TGTGCCAGCAGTTTATATAGGACTAGCGGGGATGAGCAGTTCTTC

j_call: TRBJ1-1
clone_size: NA
v_call: TRBV11-2
d_call: NA
cdr3_aa: CASSLVLGAEAFF
cdr3_nt: TGTGCCAGCAGCTTAGTACTGGGGGCTGAAGCTTTCTTT

j_call: TRBJ2-3
clone_size: NA
v_call: TRBV19
d_call: NA
cdr3_aa: CATRTRSAAGSTDTQYF
cdr3_nt: TGTGCCACCCGGACAAGGTCTGCGGCAGGCAGCACAGATACGCAGTATTTT

j_call: TRBJ2-2
clone_size: NA
v_call: TRBV28
d_call: NA
cdr3_aa: CASSRLRAVNTGELFF
cdr3_nt: TGTGCCAGCAGCCGTCTTCGAGCAGTGAACACCGGGGAGCTGTTTTTT

j_call: TRBJ2-7
clone_size: NA
v_call: TRBV5-1
d_call: NA
cdr3_aa: CASSSGTGVSYEQYF
cdr3_nt: TGCGCCAGCAGCTCGGGAACTGGTGTCTCCTACGAGCAGTACTTC

j_call: TRBJ2-5
clone_size: NA
v_call: TRBV28
d_call: NA
cdr3_aa: CASTTMGSGRGLAETQYF
cdr3_nt: TGTGCCAGCACCACTATGGGATCTGGGAGGGGGCTGGCGGAGACCCAGTACTTC

j_call: TRBJ1-5
clone_size: few
v_call: TRBV18
d_call: NA
cdr3_aa: CASSPAGRNNQPQHF
cdr3_nt: TGTGCCAGCTCACCTGCGGGACGGAACAATCAGCCCCAGCATTTT

j_call: TRBJ1-2
clone_size: NA
v_call: TRBV7-2
d_call: TRBD1
cdr3_aa: CASSILDRGGYTF
cdr3_nt: TGTGCCAGCAGTATTCTAGACAGGGGAGGCTACACCTTC

j_call: TRBJ2-7
clone_size: NA
v_call: TRBV29-1
d_call: NA
cdr3_aa: CSVVRDSSYEQYF
cdr3_nt: TGCAGCGTTGTTAGGGATAGCTCCTACGAGCAGTACTTC

j_call: TRBJ2-6
clone_size: few
v_call: TRBV18
d_call: NA
cdr3_aa: CASSGEGYGANVLTF
cdr3_nt: TGTGCCAGCTCAGGCGAAGGGTATGGGGCCAACGTCCTGACTTTC

j_call: TRBJ2-7
clone_size: NA
v_call: TRBV5-4
d_call: NA
cdr3_aa: CASSARRGSSYEQYF
cdr3_nt: TGTGCCAGCAGCGCGCGCAGGGGCTCCTCCTACGAGCAGTACTTC

j_call: TRBJ1-1
clone_size: once
v_call: TRBV5-1
d_call: NA
cdr3_aa: CASSVWGDGTEAFF
cdr3_nt: TGCGCCAGCAGCGTTTGGGGGGACGGAACTGAAGCTTTCTTT

j_call: TRBJ2-3
clone_size: NA
v_call: TRBV27
d_call: NA
cdr3_aa: CASSWGYPSDTQYF
cdr3_nt: TGTGCCAGCAGCTGGGGCTACCCCTCAGATACGCAGTATTTT

j_call: TRBJ1-2
clone_size: NA
v_call: TRBV18
d_call: NA
cdr3_aa: CASSREANYGYTF
cdr3_nt: TGTGCCAGCTCACGTGAAGCTAACTATGGCTACACCTTC

j_call: TRBJ2-4
clone_size: once
v_call: TRBV7-2
d_call: NA
cdr3_aa: CASSLSLGIIQYF
cdr3_nt: TGTGCCAGCAGCTTGTCCTTAGGGATCATTCAGTACTTC

j_call: TRBJ2-1
clone_size: NA
v_call: TRBV9
d_call: NA
cdr3_aa: CASSVSSGKYNEQFF
cdr3_nt: TGTGCCAGCAGCGTAAGTAGCGGAAAATACAATGAGCAGTTCTTC

j_call: TRBJ2-7
clone_size: NA
v_call: TRBV7-2
d_call: NA
cdr3_aa: CASSLFPPRYEQYF
cdr3_nt: TGTGCCAGCAGCCTCTTCCCTCCCCGCTACGAGCAGTACTTC

j_call: TRBJ1-3
clone_size: NA
v_call: TRBV5-6
d_call: NA
cdr3_aa: CASSLFGSSASGNTIYF
cdr3_nt: TGTGCCAGCAGCTTGTTTGGCAGTTCAGCCTCTGGAAACACCATATATTTT

j_call: TRBJ2-3
clone_size: NA
v_call: TRBV6-5
d_call: NA
cdr3_aa: CASSPGLSTDTQYF
cdr3_nt: TGTGCCAGCAGTCCGGGACTGAGCACAGATACGCAGTATTTT

j_call: TRBJ2-1
clone_size: NA
v_call: TRBV7-2
d_call: TRBD2
cdr3_aa: CASSSSRGPSSGRDNEQFF
cdr3_nt: TGTGCCAGCAGCTCCTCGCGGGGGCCCTCTAGCGGGAGGGACAATGAGCAGTTCTTC

j_call: TRBJ2-1
clone_size: NA
v_call: TRBV14
d_call: NA
cdr3_aa: CASSLGGFSYNEQFF
cdr3_nt: TGTGCCAGCAGCCTTGGCGGTTTCTCCTACAATGAGCAGTTCTTC

j_call: TRBJ2-2
clone_size: NA
v_call: TRBV30
d_call: NA
cdr3_aa: CAWSWMTGELFF
cdr3_nt: TGTGCCTGGAGTTGGATGACCGGGGAGCTGTTTTTT

j_call: TRBJ2-5
clone_size: once
v_call: TRBV30
d_call: NA
cdr3_aa: CAWSVSSGRAETQYF
cdr3_nt: TGTGCCTGGAGTGTATCGAGTGGCAGGGCGGAGACCCAGTACTTC

j_call: TRBJ2-1
clone_size: NA
v_call: TRBV4-2
d_call: NA
cdr3_aa: CASSQANSGNEQFF
cdr3_nt: TGTGCCAGCAGCCAAGCCAACAGCGGCAATGAGCAGTTCTTC

j_call: TRBJ1-5
clone_size: NA
v_call: TRBV27
d_call: TRBD1
cdr3_aa: CASSPWTGEGQPQHF
cdr3_nt: TGTGCCAGCAGTCCATGGACAGGGGAGGGACAGCCCCAGCATTTT

j_call: TRBJ2-1
clone_size: NA
v_call: TRBV7-6
d_call: TRBD2
cdr3_aa: CASSLALAGHNEQFF
cdr3_nt: TGTGCCAGCAGCTTAGCACTAGCGGGGCACAATGAGCAGTTCTTC

j_call: TRBJ1-4
clone_size: NA
v_call: TRBV5-8
d_call: NA
cdr3_aa: CASSRGSDRVATNEKLFF
cdr3_nt: TGTGCCAGCAGCCGGGGTTCGGACAGAGTAGCAACTAATGAAAAACTGTTTTTT

j_call: TRBJ2-2
clone_size: once
v_call: TRBV9
d_call: NA
cdr3_aa: CASSDANTGELFF
cdr3_nt: TGTGCCAGCAGCGACGCGAACACCGGGGAGCTGTTTTTT

j_call: TRBJ2-3
clone_size: NA
v_call: TRBV7-3
d_call: NA
cdr3_aa: CASSKGGDTQYF
cdr3_nt: TGTGCCAGCAGCAAAGGAGGAGATACGCAGTATTTT

j_call: TRBJ1-5
clone_size: NA
v_call: TRBV6-5
d_call: NA
cdr3_aa: CASSAEGGGNQPQHF
cdr3_nt: TGTGCCAGCAGTGCTGAGGGGGGAGGCAATCAGCCCCAGCATTTT

j_call: TRBJ2-7
clone_size: NA
v_call: TRBV2
d_call: TRBD1
cdr3_aa: CARGRQGYEQYF
cdr3_nt: TGTGCCAGGGGCCGACAGGGCTACGAGCAGTACTTC

j_call: TRBJ2-3
clone_size: NA
v_call: TRBV6-1
d_call: TRBD1
cdr3_aa: CASNPLGTGTDTQYF
cdr3_nt: TGTGCCAGCAATCCCCTCGGGACAGGCACAGATACGCAGTATTTT

j_call: TRBJ2-7
clone_size: NA
v_call: TRBV28
d_call: TRBD1
cdr3_aa: CASSSRQGAGSYEQYF
cdr3_nt: TGTGCCAGCAGTTCACGACAGGGGGCGGGATCCTACGAGCAGTACTTC

j_call: TRBJ1-2
clone_size: NA
v_call: TRBV6-5
d_call: NA
cdr3_aa: CASSYNRDYGYTF
cdr3_nt: TGTGCCAGCAGTTACAACAGGGACTATGGCTACACCTTC

j_call: TRBJ2-3
clone_size: NA
v_call: TRBV11-2
d_call: TRBD2
cdr3_aa: CASSSGTSGYF
cdr3_nt: TGTGCCAGCAGCTCCGGGACTAGCGGTTATTTT

j_call: TRBJ1-2
clone_size: once
v_call: TRBV10-3
d_call: NA
cdr3_aa: CATMMTGDNYGYTF
cdr3_nt: TGTGCCACCATGATGACAGGCGATAACTATGGCTACACCTTC

j_call: TRBJ1-4
clone_size: NA
v_call: TRBV30
d_call: TRBD1
cdr3_aa: CAWRPLDRGPGEKLFF
cdr3_nt: TGTGCCTGGAGGCCCCTGGATAGGGGGCCGGGTGAAAAACTGTTTTTT

j_call: TRBJ2-5
clone_size: NA
v_call: TRBV4-1
d_call: NA
cdr3_aa: CASSPPGETQYF
cdr3_nt: TGCGCCAGCAGCCCCCCGGGGGAGACCCAGTACTTC

j_call: TRBJ2-3
clone_size: NA
v_call: TRBV5-1
d_call: NA
cdr3_aa: CASREVPGTDTQYF
cdr3_nt: TGCGCCAGCAGAGAGGTGCCCGGCACAGATACGCAGTATTTT

j_call: TRBJ2-1
clone_size: NA
v_call: TRBV14
d_call: TRBD2
cdr3_aa: CASSQLIQGLAGETVSYNEQFF
cdr3_nt: TGTGCCAGCAGCCAACTCATACAGGGACTAGCGGGAGAGACAGTTTCCTACAATGAGCAGTTCTTC

j_call: TRBJ2-7
clone_size: few
v_call: TRBV5-4
d_call: NA
cdr3_aa: CASSYEGRRASYEQYF
cdr3_nt: TGTGCCAGCAGCTACGAGGGGCGGCGGGCCTCCTACGAGCAGTACTTC

j_call: TRBJ2-7
clone_size: NA
v_call: TRBV11-2
d_call: TRBD2
cdr3_aa: CASSVSGSGYEQYF
cdr3_nt: TGTGCCAGCAGCGTTAGCGGGAGTGGGTACGAGCAGTACTTC

j_call: TRBJ1-2
clone_size: NA
v_call: TRBV28
d_call: TRBD1
cdr3_aa: CASKQGAVDYGYTF
cdr3_nt: TGTGCCAGCAAACAGGGGGCAGTGGACTATGGCTACACCTTC

j_call: TRBJ2-7
clone_size: NA
v_call: TRBV28
d_call: TRBD2
cdr3_aa: CASSLVTSGTYEQYF
cdr3_nt: TGTGCCAGCAGTTTAGTGACTAGCGGGACCTACGAGCAGTACTTC

j_call: TRBJ2-3
clone_size: NA
v_call: TRBV9
d_call: NA
cdr3_aa: CASSPPTRTQYF
cdr3_nt: TGTGCCAGCAGCCCACCGACCCGTACGCAGTATTTT

j_call: TRBJ1-5
clone_size: NA
v_call: TRBV6-5
d_call: TRBD1
cdr3_aa: CASSRQGNNQPQHF
cdr3_nt: TGTGCCAGCAGTAGACAGGGGAACAATCAGCCCCAGCATTTT